This T cell receptor (beta chain) is drawn from a study of blood T cells in healthy people across ages. Whole-study findings and limits: Diversity estimated from one million T cells was considered an underestimate.

Extraction of total RNA produced a minimum of 5 micrograms from each sample. Then a second PCR, running roughly 7 to 11 cycles, was carried out with a sample-barcoded 5' primer and a J-beta primer mix. TCRdb analysed the 5' RACE reads with MiXCR anew, one entry per CDR3 protein. The sample lists 790,000 or so distinct CDR3 sequences, more than 35% occurring once. V dropped 0 bases and J dropped 7; count of bases not matched to a gene: 8. This CDR3 is built from 14 residues. Germline V gives CDR1 DFQATT, CDR2 SNEGSKA (reference sequence). This clonotype showed up just once. As yet, its antigen is unknown.

The origin of this receptor is a man aged 80 or over in good health. This chain connects TRBV20-1 to TRBJ1-2; TRBD1 matches 7 bases. The sample comprised blood. For the CDR3, the DNA is TGCAGTGCTAGAGAAGGGGGCCGGATCAGTGGCTACACCTTC. It yields the protein CSAREGGRISGYTF.